The clone carrying this TCR beta chain was recorded many times. This CDR3 has 20 amino acids. The germline V gene encodes CDR1 MNHNY and CDR2 SVGAGI (reference sequence). With 0 bases removed from V and 3 bases from J, the gap between germline ends came to 24 bases. Individual cDNA molecules carried attached unique molecular identifiers. Via MiXCR, TCRdb re-called the 5' RACE reads, giving one row per CDR3 protein. The repertoire holds tens of thousands of distinct CDR3 sequences, with approximately 10% as singletons. This sample was taken from a study of early T cells in non-severe SARS-CoV-2 infection. Background on the study: It was bulk RNA from unsorted whole blood that was sequenced, and the chains were unpaired.

The chain has TRBV6-6 and TRBJ1-5; D gene ambiguous. The sequenced sample was whole blood. This receptor was taken from an adult who was a healthcare worker with PCR-confirmed SARS-CoV-2 infection or an uninfected control (not recorded which). The CDR3 loop is CASSYSPLHITDKSNQPQHF. As DNA, the CDR3 is TGTGCCAGCAGTTACTCTCCCCTTCACATAACTGACAAGTCCAATCAGCCCCAGCATTTT.